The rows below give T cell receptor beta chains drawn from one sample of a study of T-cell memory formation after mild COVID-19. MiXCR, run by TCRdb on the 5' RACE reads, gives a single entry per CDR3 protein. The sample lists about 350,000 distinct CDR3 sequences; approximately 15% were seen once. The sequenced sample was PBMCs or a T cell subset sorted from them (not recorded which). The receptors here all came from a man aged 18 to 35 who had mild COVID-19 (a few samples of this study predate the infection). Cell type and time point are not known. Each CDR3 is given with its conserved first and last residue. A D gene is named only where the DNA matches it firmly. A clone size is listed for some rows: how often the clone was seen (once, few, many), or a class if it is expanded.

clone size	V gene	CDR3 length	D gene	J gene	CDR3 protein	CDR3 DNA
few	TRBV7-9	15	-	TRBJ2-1	CASSTDGSSYNEQFF	TGTGCCAGCAGCACCGACGGTAGCTCCTACAATGAGCAGTTCTTC
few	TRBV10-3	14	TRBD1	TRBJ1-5	CAISGDRGTQPQHF	TGTGCCATCAGTGGGGACAGGGGGACTCAGCCCCAGCATTTT
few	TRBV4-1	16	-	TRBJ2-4	CASSQGEGGAKNIQYF	TGCGCCAGCAGCCAAGGGGAAGGGGGAGCCAAAAACATTCAGTACTTC
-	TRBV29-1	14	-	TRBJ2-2	CSVPRRGGTGELFF	TGCAGCGTCCCGAGAAGGGGAGGCACCGGGGAGCTGTTTTTT
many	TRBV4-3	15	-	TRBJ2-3	CASTPGIARGDTQYF	TGCGCCAGCACCCCTGGGATAGCGAGAGGAGATACGCAGTATTTT
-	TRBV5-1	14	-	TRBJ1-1	CASRPMTENTEAFF	TGCGCCAGCAGGCCGATGACAGAGAACACTGAAGCTTTCTTT
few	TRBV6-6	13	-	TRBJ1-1	CASSYQGPGEAFF	TGTGCCAGCAGTTATCAGGGGCCTGGTGAAGCTTTCTTT
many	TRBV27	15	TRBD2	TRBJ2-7	CASSSLAGASYEQYF	TGTGCCAGCAGTTCACTAGCGGGGGCCTCCTACGAGCAGTACTTC
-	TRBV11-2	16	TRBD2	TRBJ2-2	CASSLWEGSIAGELFF	TGTGCCAGCAGCTTATGGGAGGGAAGTATCGCCGGGGAGCTGTTTTTT
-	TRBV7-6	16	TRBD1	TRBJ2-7	CASSPRAGGSSYEQYF	TGTGCCAGCAGCCCCCGGGCAGGGGGAAGCTCCTACGAGCAGTACTTC
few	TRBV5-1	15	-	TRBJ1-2	CASSLYGTAFYGYTF	TGCGCCAGCAGCTTGTACGGTACAGCGTTCTATGGCTACACCTTC
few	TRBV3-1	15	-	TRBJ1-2	CASSQGWTEDSGYTF	TGTGCCAGCAGCCAGGGTTGGACGGAGGACTCTGGCTACACCTTC
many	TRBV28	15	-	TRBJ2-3	CASSPLLASTDTQYF	TGTGCCAGCAGCCCTCTCCTAGCGAGCACAGATACGCAGTATTTT
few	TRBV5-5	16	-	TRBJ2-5	CASSPAGTSRQETQYF	TGTGCCAGCAGCCCGGCAGGGACTTCGAGGCAAGAGACCCAGTACTTC
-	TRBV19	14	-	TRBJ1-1	CASSNAGWTVEAFF	TGTGCCAGTAGTAACGCCGGGTGGACAGTTGAAGCTTTCTTT
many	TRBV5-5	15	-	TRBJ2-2	CASSLDRGGTGELFF	TGTGCCAGCAGCTTGGACAGGGGGGGCACCGGGGAGCTGTTTTTT
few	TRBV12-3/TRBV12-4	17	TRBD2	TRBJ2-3	CASSRGGTSGGTDTQYF	TGTGCCAGCAGCCGGGGGGGTACTAGCGGGGGCACAGATACGCAGTATTTT
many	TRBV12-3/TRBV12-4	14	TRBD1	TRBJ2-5	CASTQGQGQETQYF	TGTGCCAGCACCCAGGGACAGGGCCAAGAGACCCAGTACTTC
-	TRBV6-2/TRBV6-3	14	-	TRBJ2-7	CASTRRGETYEQYF	TGTGCCAGCACCCGGCGGGGTGAGACCTACGAGCAGTACTTC
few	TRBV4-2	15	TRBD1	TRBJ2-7	CASSHYRGPSYEQYF	TGTGCCAGCAGCCACTACAGGGGGCCCTCCTACGAGCAGTACTTC
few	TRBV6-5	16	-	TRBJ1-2	CASSYSMEASYYGYTF	TGTGCCAGCAGTTACTCGATGGAGGCCAGCTACTATGGCTACACCTTC
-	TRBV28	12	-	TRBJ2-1	CASRPLGGPKFF	TGTGCCAGCAGACCCCTGGGGGGCCCGAAGTTCTTC
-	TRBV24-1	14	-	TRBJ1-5	CATSDWDSNQPQHF	TGTGCCACCAGTGATTGGGACAGCAATCAGCCCCAGCATTTT
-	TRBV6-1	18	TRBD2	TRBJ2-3	CASSEYSGGPAGTDTQYF	TGTGCCAGCAGTGAATACAGCGGGGGCCCAGCTGGCACAGATACGCAGTATTTT
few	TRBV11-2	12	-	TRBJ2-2	CAGTRDTGELFF	TGTGCCGGCACCAGGGACACCGGGGAGCTGTTTTTT
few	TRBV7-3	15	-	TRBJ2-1	CASSYGTSVYNEQFF	TGTGCCAGCAGCTATGGGACCTCGGTCTACAATGAGCAGTTCTTC
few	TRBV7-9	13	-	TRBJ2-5	CASSFLGGETQYF	TGTGCCAGCAGCTTTTTAGGGGGGGAGACCCAGTACTTC
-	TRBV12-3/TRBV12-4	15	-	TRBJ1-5	CASSPTGHVNQPQHF	TGTGCCAGCAGCCCTACAGGGCACGTTAATCAGCCCCAGCATTTT
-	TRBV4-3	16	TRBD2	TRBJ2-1	CASSRVAGGLYNEQFF	TGCGCCAGCAGCCGGGTAGCGGGGGGCTTATACAATGAGCAGTTCTTC
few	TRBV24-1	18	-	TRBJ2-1	CATSSDSSKPGEVNEQFF	TGTGCCACCAGTTCGGACAGCTCGAAGCCGGGGGAGGTCAATGAGCAGTTCTTC
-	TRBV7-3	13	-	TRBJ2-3	CASSLTREDTQYF	TGTGCCAGCAGCTTAACGAGGGAAGATACGCAGTATTTT
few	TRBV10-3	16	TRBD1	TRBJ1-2	CAISPGQGAGDRGYTF	TGTGCCATCAGTCCGGGACAGGGTGCGGGGGATCGCGGCTACACCTTC
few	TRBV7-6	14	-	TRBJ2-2	CASSFAAVTGELFF	TGTGCCAGCAGCTTTGCCGCGGTCACCGGGGAGCTGTTTTTT
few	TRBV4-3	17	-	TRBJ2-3	CASSQDPGTLDTDTQYF	TGCGCCAGCAGCCAAGACCCCGGGACTTTGGACACAGATACGCAGTATTTT
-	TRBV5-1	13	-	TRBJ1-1	CASSLEGAGEAFF	TGCGCCAGCAGCTTGGAAGGAGCAGGTGAAGCTTTCTTT
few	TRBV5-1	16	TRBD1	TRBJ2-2	CASSLVPGTAGWELFF	TGCGCCAGCAGCTTGGTACCCGGGACAGCTGGGTGGGAGCTGTTTTTT
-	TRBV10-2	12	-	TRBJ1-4	CASSDILGELFF	TGCGCCAGCAGTGATATCCTCGGAGAACTGTTTTTT
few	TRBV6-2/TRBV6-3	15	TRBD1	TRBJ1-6	CASSHFRGGNSPLHF	TGTGCCAGCAGTCACTTCAGGGGGGGCAATTCACCCCTCCACTTT
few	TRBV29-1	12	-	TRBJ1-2	CSVEDPQRGYTF	TGCAGCGTTGAAGACCCGCAGCGGGGCTACACCTTC
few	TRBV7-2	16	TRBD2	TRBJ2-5	CASSLAVLAGVETQYF	TGTGCCAGCAGCTTAGCCGTACTAGCGGGGGTAGAGACCCAGTACTTC
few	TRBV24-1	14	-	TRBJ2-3	CATSDGGLTDTQYF	TGTGCCACCAGTGACGGGGGCCTCACAGATACGCAGTATTTT
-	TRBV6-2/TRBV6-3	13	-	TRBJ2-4	CASSLGGANIQYF	TGTGCCAGCAGCCTCGGGGGAGCGAACATTCAGTACTTC
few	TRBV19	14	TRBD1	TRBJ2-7	CASALGQGIAEQYF	TGTGCCAGCGCCCTGGGACAGGGGATAGCCGAGCAGTACTTC
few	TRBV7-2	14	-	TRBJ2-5	CASSLGGVAETQYF	TGTGCCAGCAGCTTAGGGGGGGTAGCGGAGACCCAGTACTTC
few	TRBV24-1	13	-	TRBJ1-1	CATLVGRLLVAFF	TGTGCCACCCTCGTGGGACGCCTTCTCGTAGCTTTCTTT
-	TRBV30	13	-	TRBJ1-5	CAWSVNRNQPQHF	TGTGCCTGGAGTGTAAACAGAAATCAGCCCCAGCATTTT
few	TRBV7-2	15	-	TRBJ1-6	CASSLEGVTNSPLHF	TGTGCCAGCAGCTTAGAGGGGGTAACTAATTCACCCCTCCACTTT
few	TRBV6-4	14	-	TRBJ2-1	CASSDRGDYNEQFF	TGTGCCAGCAGTGACAGGGGGGATTACAATGAGCAGTTCTTC
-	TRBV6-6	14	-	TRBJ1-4	CASSYSGDRGKLFF	TGTGCCAGCAGTTACTCCGGCGATCGAGGAAAACTGTTTTTT
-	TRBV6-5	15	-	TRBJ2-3	CASSPQGFSTDTQYF	TGTGCCAGCAGTCCACAGGGCTTCAGCACAGATACGCAGTATTTT
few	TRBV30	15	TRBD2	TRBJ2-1	CAWSPASGGDNEQFF	TGTGCCTGGAGTCCAGCTAGCGGGGGCGACAATGAGCAGTTCTTC
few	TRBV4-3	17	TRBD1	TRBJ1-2	CASSQESRTGSPYGYTF	TGCGCCAGCAGCCAAGAATCTAGGACAGGGTCCCCCTATGGCTACACCTTC
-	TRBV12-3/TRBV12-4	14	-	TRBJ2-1	CASSLESRVNEQFF	TGTGCCAGCAGTTTAGAATCCCGCGTCAATGAGCAGTTCTTC